These T cell receptor beta chains were read from a single sample in a study of blood T cell repertoires in COVID-19. Sequenced by immunoSEQ multiplex PCR; TCRdb stores in-frame clones only, minus some. This sample carries fewer than 350,000 clones, just over 90% of them seen once, and the ten largest clones take 2.3%. Source material: PBMCs or T cells enriched from blood (not recorded which). These TCRs come from a woman between 40 and 55 years old with acute COVID-19. CDR3s include the opening cysteine and the closing phenylalanine or tryptophan. D genes are given only for firm matches. The size of a clone is reported for some rows only, either as once, few or many, or as a class for expanded clones.

length,size,J,V,D,CDR3,DNA
11,once,TRBJ2-7,TRBV11-3,.,CASSSRYEQYF,TGTGCCAGCAGCTCGCGCTACGAGCAGTACTTC
14,.,TRBJ2-7,TRBV6-2/TRBV6-3,TRBD1,CASSYTGGAYEQYF,TGTGCCAGCAGTTACACAGGGGGCGCATATGAGCAGTACTTC
14,.,TRBJ1-4,TRBV3-1/TRBV3-2,.,CASSPRGLREKLFF,TGTGCCAGCAGCCCGCGGGGATTGAGGGAAAAACTGTTTTTT
14,.,TRBJ2-7,TRBV5-8,TRBD2,CASSLRTRKYEQYF,TGTGCCAGCAGCCTGCGGACTAGAAAGTACGAGCAGTACTTC
18,once,TRBJ2-1,TRBV24-1,TRBD2,CATSDWGSGGAGNNEQFF,TGTGCCACCAGTGATTGGGGAAGCGGGGGGGCTGGGAACAATGAGCAGTTCTTC
17,.,TRBJ1-5,TRBV10-1,.,CASTRLTTKYSNQPQHF,TGCGCCAGCACCCGACTCACGACCAAATATAGCAATCAGCCCCAGCATTTT
13,.,TRBJ2-7,TRBV11-3,.,CASSTETTYEQYF,TGTGCCAGCAGCACAGAGACAACCTACGAGCAGTACTTC
12,.,TRBJ2-1,TRBV6-5,TRBD2,CASIRLAGEQFF,TGTGCCAGCATTCGTCTAGCGGGTGAGCAGTTCTTC
16,.,TRBJ2-3,TRBV12-5,TRBD1,CASGSGQTSSTDTQYF,TGTGCTAGTGGTTCGGGACAGACCTCTAGCACAGATACGCAGTATTTT
15,.,TRBJ1-3,TRBV5-6,.,CASSLAGHSGNTIYF,TGTGCCAGCAGCTTGGCAGGCCACTCTGGAAACACCATATATTTT
17,.,TRBJ2-6,TRBV5-1,.,CASSRQALDTGANVLTF,TGCGCCAGCAGCAGACAGGCGTTGGATACTGGGGCCAACGTCCTGACTTTC
15,.,TRBJ2-5,TRBV7-2,.,CASSLAGAGRETQYF,TGTGCCAGCAGCTTAGCGGGGGCAGGGCGAGAGACCCAGTACTTC
16,.,TRBJ1-5,TRBV21-1,.,CASSTVKQGDNQPQHF,TGTGCCAGCAGCACCGTCAAACAGGGCGACAATCAGCCCCAGCATTTT
13,.,TRBJ2-2,TRBV10-3,TRBD2,CAIMDSWGGELFF,TGTGCCATCATGGATAGCTGGGGGGGTGAGCTGTTTTTT
14,.,TRBJ2-7,TRBV7-9,TRBD1,CASSRKGQRGEQYF,TGTGCCAGCAGCCGCAAGGGACAGCGAGGCGAGCAGTACTTC
15,.,TRBJ2-3,TRBV30,TRBD1,CAWGQGLQATDTQYF,TGTGCCTGGGGACAGGGGTTGCAGGCCACGGATACGCAGTATTTT
14,.,TRBJ2-3,TRBV5-1,.,CASSPRDLTDTQYF,TGCGCCAGCAGCCCCCGGGACTTAACAGATACGCAGTATTTT
15,.,TRBJ2-7,TRBV11-1,.,CASRSTGPSSYEQYF,TGTGCCAGCAGGTCGACAGGACCTAGCTCCTACGAGCAGTACTTC
13,.,TRBJ1-4,TRBV5-5,.,CASSKGQNEKLFF,TGTGCCAGCAGCAAAGGACAGAATGAAAAACTGTTTTTT
14,once,TRBJ2-7,TRBV19,.,CASSIQGIGSEQYF,TGTGCCAGTAGTATCCAGGGGATAGGAAGCGAGCAGTACTTC
15,.,TRBJ1-1,TRBV18,TRBD1,CASSRNRDRETEAFF,TGTGCCAGCTCACGAAATAGGGACAGGGAGACTGAAGCTTTCTTT
13,.,TRBJ1-1,TRBV27,TRBD1,CATTGGRNTEAFF,TGTGCCACCACAGGGGGCAGGAACACTGAAGCTTTCTTT
13,.,TRBJ1-1,TRBV6-1,.,CASSEPTGTEAFF,TGTGCCAGCAGTGAGCCGACGGGCACTGAAGCTTTCTTT
16,.,TRBJ2-1,TRBV13,.,CASSPGRFGVDNEQFF,TGTGCCAGCAGCCCAGGAAGGTTCGGTGTGGACAATGAGCAGTTCTTC